This T cell receptor beta chain emerged from a study of shared clonotypes between healthy human individuals. Produced via immunoSEQ multiplex PCR; TCRdb's table is partial and in-frame only. Of around 2,000,000 clones listed, about 95% are singletons. V was clipped by 4 bases and J by 3 bases; unmatched bases: 13. There are 16 residues in the CDR3. CDR1 is SGHDT and CDR2 is YYEEEE in the germline V gene. This receptor was identified in a man aged 18 to 29 in good health. This chain uses TRBV5-6 with TRBJ2-7; TRBD2 agrees at 7 bases. The sample taken for sequencing was naive CD4+ T cells sorted from blood. Specified subset: CD45RA+ positively selected. CDR3 sequence: CASSPFGTTSVYEQYF. The CDR3 DNA reads as TGTGCCAGCAGCCCATTCGGGACTACAAGCGTCTACGAGCAGTACTTC.